This is a list of T cell receptor beta chains from one sample in a study of T cell responses to AZD1222 COVID-19 vaccine. Using immunoSEQ multiplex PCR, the repertoire was profiled, and TCRdb retains in-frame clones only, with some absent. Of 100,000 to 150,000 clones detected, roughly 90% appear once; the ten largest clones hold 6.3%. The material was peripheral blood, obtained on day 0 of AZD1222 vaccination. Receptors originate from an adult in good health. The conserved cysteine and the conserved F or W are not part of the CDR3 here. A D gene is named only where the DNA matches it firmly.

ASSFGDNTGELF TRBV5-1 - TRBJ2-2 12
ASSQAWVLSGANVLT TRBV4-1 - TRBJ2-6 15
ASSNSKDTQY TRBV19 - TRBJ2-3 10
ASSQDGPEGQVESYNSPLH TRBV3-1/TRBV3-2 TRBD1 TRBJ1-6 19
ASSVDPLAGGHPSSYNEQF TRBV9 TRBD2 TRBJ2-1 19
ASTDRTGYTDTQY TRBV6-6 TRBD1 TRBJ2-3 13
ASSQDLFRKPVTEAF TRBV3-1/TRBV3-2 - TRBJ1-1 15
ASSLVGMATNEKLF TRBV5-1 - TRBJ1-4 14
ASSVMRGDGDEQF TRBV2 - TRBJ2-1 13
ASSSGDREGYGYT TRBV7-9 TRBD1 TRBJ1-2 13
ASSYDSKGGAF TRBV6-5 - TRBJ1-1 11
ASGERGGRQETQY TRBV12-5 TRBD2 TRBJ2-5 13
ASSLVTGTGELF TRBV7-2 - TRBJ2-2 12
ASSFYRGSSGANVLT TRBV19 - TRBJ2-6 15